These 31 T cell receptor beta chains were sequenced from one sample in a study of T cell changes during pregnancy in multiple sclerosis. Assay: immunoSEQ multiplex PCR; the TCRdb copy retains only in-frame clones and omits some. Of approximately 28,000 clones in the sample, around 90% were seen once. The specimen was CD8+ T cells from peripheral blood mononuclear cells, collected before pregnancy. Receptors were obtained from a female donor with multiple sclerosis, enrolled in a pregnancy study.

The chain joins TRBV19 to TRBJ1-5, with D perhaps matching TRBD1 (6 bases). CDR3 length: 15 residues. V dropped 3 bases and J dropped 3 bases, with 12 bases sitting between them. Germline lookup yields CDR1 LNHDA and CDR2 SQIVND (reference sequence). CDR3 in DNA: TGTGCCAGTAGTATTGGCAGGGGAAACAATCAGCCCCAGCATTTT. Its protein product is CASSIGRGNNQPQHF.

The rearrangement joins TRBV19 to TRBJ1-2, with TRBD1 matching 8 bases. The CDR3 has 15 residues. CDR1 and CDR2 from the germline V gene are LNHDA and SQIVND (reference sequence). V lost 3 bases, J lost 4 bases, and 7 bases stayed unmatched. CDR3 sequence: CASSMAKTGVYGYTF. CDR3 nucleotides: TGTGCCAGTAGTATGGCCAAGACAGGGGTCTATGGCTACACCTTC.

V usage is TRBV6-1 and J usage is TRBJ2-2; a possible D gene is TRBD1 (5 bases). Germline V CDR1 and CDR2: MNHNS, SASEGT. This CDR3 is 14 amino acids long. The V end was cut by 8 bases, the J end by 1 base, with 11 bases between. Here the CDR3 DNA reads TGTGCCAGCGGAGCACAGGTGAACACCGGGGAGCTGTTTTTT. It specifies CASGAQVNTGELFF.

The chain links TRBV4-2 to TRBJ2-7; TRBD2 aligns across 13 bases. Germline loops: CDR1 LGHNA, CDR2 YNFKEQ. The CDR3 covers 19 residues. With V trimmed by 0 bases and J by 6 bases, 14 bases remained unmatched. The CDR3 nucleotides are TGTGCCAGCAGCCAAGAACCCGGGACTAGCGGGATGACCGGGGGCGAGCAGTACTTC. Residues: CASSQEPGTSGMTGGEQYF.

This rearrangement joins TRBV18 to TRBJ1-5, with a weak D call TRBD1 (5 bases). This CDR3 has 14 amino acids. V was cut by 0 bases and J by 6 bases, with 9 bases left in between. Germline CDR1 reads KGHSH; CDR2 reads LQKENI. CDR3 DNA: TGTGCCAGCTCACCACCGACAGTTGCTCAGCCCCAGCATTTT. Its translation: CASSPPTVAQPQHF. The full variable domain, with the rest looked up from reference TRBV18 and TRBJ1-5, is NAGVMQNPRHLVRRRGQEARLRCSPMKGHSHVYWYRQLPEEGLKFMVYLQKENIIDESGMPKERFSAEFPKEGPSILRIQQVVRGDSAAYFCASSPPTVAQPQHFGDGTRLSIL.

This clone was seen more than once but under ten times. The chain has TRBV7-9 and TRBJ1-2, with TRBD1 matching 7 bases. CDR1 is SEHNR and CDR2 is FQNEAQ in the germline V gene (reference sequence). Unmatched junction bases numbered 1, after V lost 1 base and J lost 2 bases. The CDR3 totals 14 residues. For the CDR3, the DNA is TGTGCCAGCAGCTTAGTGGGACAGAACTATGGCTACACCTTC. Protein: CASSLVGQNYGYTF.

This chain connects TRBV29-1 to TRBJ2-1; TRBD2 aligns across 8 bases. CDR3 size: 14 residues. The germline V gene has CDR1 SQVTM and CDR2 ANQGSEA. The V and J ends lost 0 bases and 5 bases, in that order; junction bases with no gene match: 3. The CDR3 loop is CSVEEGTRNNEQFF. In DNA, the CDR3 is TGCAGCGTTGAAGAAGGGACTAGAAACAATGAGCAGTTCTTC.

This clone was seen a handful of times. V is TRBV5-1 and J is TRBJ1-2; D not resolved. The V end was cut by 3 bases, the J end by 3 bases, with 9 bases between. CDR1 and CDR2 from the germline V gene are SGHRS and YFSETQ. This CDR3 is 13 amino acids long. CDR3 amino acids: CASSSGEDYGYTF. CDR3 bases: TGCGCCAGCAGCTCGGGAGAGGACTATGGCTACACCTTC. Together with reference TRBV5-1 and TRBJ1-2, the CDR3 gives the full variable domain: KAGVTQTPRYLIKTRGQQVTLSCSPISGHRSVSWYQQTPGQGLQFLFEYFSETQRNKGNFPGRFSGRQFSNSRSEMNVSTLELGDSALYLCASSSGEDYGYTFGSGTRLTVV.

The V call is TRBV4-3, the J call TRBJ1-2; D remains unclear. Per germline, CDR1 LGHNA and CDR2 YSLEER. This CDR3 has 14 amino acids. Deletions cut 0 bases from V and 7 bases from J, with 12 bases between. Here the CDR3 reads CASSQDRQVGGYTF. CDR3 coding DNA: TGCGCCAGCAGCCAAGATCGGCAGGTGGGTGGCTACACCTTC.

The chain couples TRBV7-6 to TRBJ2-4; 11 positions agree with TRBD1. Trimming cost V 1 base and J 8 bases; bases outside gene matches: 4. CDR1 and CDR2 (germline): SGHVS, FNYEAQ. The CDR3 is 15 amino acids. CDR3 residues: CASSLGTGGRDIQYF. The CDR3 DNA sequence: TGTGCCAGCAGCTTAGGGACAGGGGGCCGGGACATTCAGTACTTC.

The J gene is TRBJ1-5, the V gene TRBV19, with D uncertain. The length of the CDR3 is 17 residues. CDR1 LNHDA and CDR2 SQIVND come from the germline V gene (reference sequence). The germline V and J ends were trimmed by 0 bases and 1 base, with 13 bases remaining between them. The CDR3 nucleotides read TGTGCCAGTAGTATAGATCGGCCGGGAAGGAGCAATCAGCCCCAGCATTTT. Translation gives CASSIDRPGRSNQPQHF.

The chain joins TRBV4-3 to TRBJ2-1; possibly TRBD2 for D (6 bases). CDR3 length equals 16 residues. V gave up 0 bases and J gave up 5 bases, with 14 bases separating them. Germline CDR1 reads LGHNA; CDR2 reads YSLEER. The CDR3 sequence: CASSQEEGLLHNEQFF. The CDR3 DNA sequence: TGCGCCAGCAGCCAAGAAGAGGGACTTCTTCACAATGAGCAGTTCTTC.

The chain carries TRBV27 and TRBJ1-6; the match to TRBD1 covers 7 bases. With 3 bases clipped from V and 7 bases from J, the junction kept 6 bases outside the gene matches. Germline assignment: CDR1 MNHEY and CDR2 SMNVEV (reference sequence). The CDR3 runs 15 residues. CDR3 sequence reads: CASSFWTGGNSPLHF. In DNA, the CDR3 is TGTGCCAGCAGTTTCTGGACAGGAGGAAATTCACCCCTCCACTTT.

This sequence joins TRBV25-1 and TRBJ1-1; D gene ambiguous. There are 13 residues in the CDR3. V was cut by 5 bases and J by 6 bases, with 13 bases left in between. Germline V gene data show CDR1 as MGHDK and CDR2 as SYGVNS. The CDR3 region is CASSLGRIAEAFF. As DNA, the CDR3 is TGTGCCAGCAGTCTTGGGAGAATCGCTGAAGCTTTCTTT.

The sample holds one count of this clone. DNA of the CDR3: TGCGCCAGCAGCCAAGCCTGGTCAGGGGTCTCCGAGCAGTACTTC. Amino acids: CASSQAWSGVSEQYF. The chain employs TRBV4-3 and TRBJ2-7; possibly TRBD1 for D (6 bases). The CDR3 spans 15 residues. The germline V gene encodes CDR1 LGHNA and CDR2 YSLEER. The V end lost 1 base, the J end lost 6 bases, and 16 bases lay between the germline ends.

V and J are TRBV7-6 and TRBJ1-1; 8 nucleotides agree with TRBD1. The germline V gene has CDR1 SGHVS and CDR2 FNYEAQ. V lost 4 bases and J lost 4; bases outside the gene matches: 5. This CDR3 has 14 residues. The CDR3 here is CASSSGGAGTEAFF. CDR3 nucleotides: TGTGCCAGCAGCTCAGGGGGCGCGGGCACTGAAGCTTTCTTT. The full variable domain, its missing parts supplied by reference TRBV7-6 and TRBJ1-1, is GAGVSQSPRYKVTKRGQDVALRCDPISGHVSLYWYRQALGQGPEFLTYFNYEAQQDKSGLPNDRFSAERPEGSISTLTIQRTEQRDSAMYRCASSSGGAGTEAFFGQGTRLTVV.

This rearrangement joins TRBV14 to TRBJ2-7, with TRBD2 matching 7 bases. The trim removed 4 bases at V and 2 bases at J, leaving 14 bases unmatched. The CDR3 sequence is 17 residues long. In germline, CDR1 is SGHDN, CDR2 FVKESK. CDR3 loop: CASSPPGGGPPTYEQYF. The CDR3 coding sequence is TGTGCCAGCAGCCCACCGGGGGGAGGGCCCCCTACCTACGAGCAGTACTTC.

This clone was picked up a small number of times. This chain joins TRBV9 and TRBJ1-1; a weak D match, TRBD1 (5 bases). Germline V gives CDR1 SGDLS, CDR2 YYNGEE. This CDR3 comprises 18 residues. Trimming removed 3 bases from V and 0 bases from J, with 21 bases in between. For the CDR3, the DNA is TGTGCCAGCAGCGAGGGTGGAGGGGCCGGGGCTATGAACACTGAAGCTTTCTTT. Translated, it gives CASSEGGGAGAMNTEAFF.

The CDR3 loop is CASSAPFTQGMNEQFF. The CDR3 coding sequence is TGTGCCAGCAGCGCCCCGTTCACACAGGGGATGAATGAGCAGTTCTTC. The chain joins TRBV27 to TRBJ2-1; 7 positions match TRBD1. The ends lost 6 bases at V and 7 bases at J; junction bases unmatched: 15. This CDR3 contains 16 residues. CDR1 and CDR2 (germline): MNHEY, SMNVEV (reference sequence).

V usage is TRBV27 and J usage is TRBJ2-1; D unresolved. This CDR3 is built from 14 residues. Per germline, CDR1 MNHEY and CDR2 SMNVEV (reference sequence). The V and J ends lost 3 bases and 1 base respectively, with 7 bases between them. CDR3 DNA: TGTGCCAGCAGTTTCTCCACTTCCTACAATGAGCAGTTCTTC. Protein: CASSFSTSYNEQFF.

The chain has TRBV7-9 and TRBJ2-7; the match to TRBD1 covers 9 bases. J was trimmed by 7 bases and V by 1 base; bases with no gene match: 8. The CDR3 spans 15 residues. Germline V gene data show CDR1 as SEHNR and CDR2 as FQNEAQ (reference sequence). In DNA form, the CDR3 reads TGTGCCAGCAGCTTAGGGGGGACAGGGACGTGGGAGCAGTACTTC. It is translated as CASSLGGTGTWEQYF.

The genes are TRBV14 and TRBJ1-2; weak D call: TRBD1 (6 bases). Germline V lookup: CDR1 SGHDN, CDR2 FVKESK. The V gene lost 0 bases and the J gene lost 7 bases, with 12 bases spanning the gap. This CDR3 spans 14 amino acids. The CDR3 region is CASSQESGAGGYTF. The CDR3 bases are TGTGCCAGCAGCCAAGAATCAGGGGCTGGTGGCTACACCTTC.

This chain connects TRBV27 to TRBJ2-2; 8 bases match TRBD2. V was clipped by 3 bases and J by 0 bases; unmatched bases: 0. CDR1 is MNHEY and CDR2 is SMNVEV in the germline V gene (reference sequence). The CDR3 extends over 15 amino acids. The DNA for the CDR3 is TGTGCCAGCAGTTTGGGACTAGCGAACACCGGGGAGCTGTTTTTT. Translating it yields CASSLGLANTGELFF.

J is TRBJ1-1 and V is TRBV7-3; TRBD1 matches 8 bases. Trimming at V came to 2 bases and at J to 1 base, leaving 6 bases not matched to a gene. The germline V gene encodes CDR1 SGHTA and CDR2 FQGTGA. The CDR3 spans 16 residues. CDR3 DNA sequence: TGTGCCAGCAGCTTATCGGACAGGGTGACGAACACTGAAGCTTTCTTT. This sequence encodes CASSLSDRVTNTEAFF.

V usage is TRBV18 and J usage is TRBJ2-1; the D is unclear. From germline, CDR1 is KGHSH and CDR2 LQKENI. V shed 3 bases and J shed 1 base, with 13 bases lying between them. The CDR3 contains 16 residues. This chain's CDR3 is CASSPSPDWSYNEQFF. The CDR3 region has the DNA TGTGCCAGCTCACCTTCCCCCGACTGGTCCTACAATGAGCAGTTCTTC.

V and J are TRBV6-1 and TRBJ2-1, with TRBD1 identical over 8 bases. From germline, CDR1 is MNHNS and CDR2 SASEGT. This CDR3 has 16 amino acids. V was clipped by 3 bases and J by 10 bases; unmatched bases: 14. CDR3 sequence reads: CASSDQGARYMGEQFF. The CDR3 DNA reads as TGTGCCAGCAGTGACCAGGGGGCGAGGTATATGGGGGAGCAGTTCTTC.

The rearrangement links TRBV6-6 to TRBJ2-7; 9 bases align to TRBD1. The V segment lost 7 bases and the J segment 6 bases; nucleotides outside the gene matches: 13. This CDR3 comprises 15 residues. Germline values: CDR1 MNHNY, CDR2 SVGAGI (reference sequence). CDR3 sequence: CASTLGTGPRGEQYF. As DNA, the CDR3 is TGTGCCAGCACCCTTGGGACAGGGCCTCGGGGCGAGCAGTACTTC.

The chain carries TRBV19 and TRBJ1-2, with D possibly TRBD1 on 5 matching bases. The V gene lost 10 bases and the J gene lost 7 bases, with 16 bases spanning the gap. From germline, CDR1 is LNHDA and CDR2 SQIVND (reference sequence). The CDR3 contains 12 residues. The CDR3 nucleotides read TGTGCCACGGGGACTACGGGAAGTGGCTACACCTTC. Protein: CATGTTGSGYTF.

V gene TRBV28 combines with J gene TRBJ1-1; TRBD1 matches at 7 bases. V gave up 5 bases and J gave up 10 bases; unmatched junction bases: 16. The CDR3 extends over 15 amino acids. CDR1 MDHEN and CDR2 SYDVKM come from the germline V gene. CDR3 in amino acids: CASSPKTGKGPRAFF. The CDR3 DNA sequence: TGTGCCAGCAGTCCCAAGACAGGGAAAGGCCCTAGAGCTTTCTTT.

The rearrangement joins TRBV2 to TRBJ1-5; D ambiguous. The V gene's germline CDR1 is SNHLY and CDR2 FYNNEI. The CDR3 has 14 residues. V lost 1 base and J lost 7, with 11 bases in between. CDR3 residues: CASSEEVGGQPQHF. The CDR3 DNA follows: TGTGCCAGCAGTGAAGAGGTAGGCGGCCAGCCCCAGCATTTT.

The V gene is TRBV27, the J gene TRBJ2-1, with D perhaps matching TRBD2 (6 bases). Between the trimmed V and J ends, which lost 8 bases and 0 bases, there was a span of 14 bases. In germline, CDR1 is MNHEY, CDR2 SMNVEV (reference sequence). This CDR3 comprises 15 residues. DNA of the CDR3: TGTGCCAGCGGGGACTTCCCGAGCTCCTACAATGAGCAGTTCTTC. Protein sequence: CASGDFPSSYNEQFF.